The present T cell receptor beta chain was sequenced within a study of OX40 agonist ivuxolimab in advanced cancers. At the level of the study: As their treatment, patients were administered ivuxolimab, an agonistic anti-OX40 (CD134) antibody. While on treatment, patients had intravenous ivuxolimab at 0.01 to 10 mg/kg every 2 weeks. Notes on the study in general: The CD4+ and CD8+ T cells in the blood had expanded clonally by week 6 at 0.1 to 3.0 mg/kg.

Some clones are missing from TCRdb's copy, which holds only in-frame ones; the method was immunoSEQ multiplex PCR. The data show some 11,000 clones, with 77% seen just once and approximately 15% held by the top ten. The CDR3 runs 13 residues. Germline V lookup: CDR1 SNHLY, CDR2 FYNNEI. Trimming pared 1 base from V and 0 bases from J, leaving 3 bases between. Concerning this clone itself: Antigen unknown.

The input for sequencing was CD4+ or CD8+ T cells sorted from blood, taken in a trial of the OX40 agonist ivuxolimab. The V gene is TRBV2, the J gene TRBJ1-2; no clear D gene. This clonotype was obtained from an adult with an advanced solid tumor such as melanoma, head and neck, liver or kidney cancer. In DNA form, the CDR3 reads TGTGCCAGCAGTGAAGTGACTAACTATGGCTACACCTTC. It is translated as CASSEVTNYGYTF.